Below, 16 T cell receptor beta chains from the same sample are listed, as sequenced in a study of T cells in Graves' hyperthyroidism and ophthalmopathy. RNA transcripts gave rise to amplified TCR beta CDR3 regions. The HTBI set primed first-round TCR CDR3 RT-PCR. TCRdb reanalysed the multiplex PCR reads using MiXCR and keeps one entry per CDR3 protein. The top ten hold about a third of the sample, which has more than 350,000 distinct CDR3 sequences, approximately 17% seen once. The specimen sequenced was blood. The receptors were gathered from a woman in her thirties with Graves' hyperthyroidism that later progressed to Graves' ophthalmopathy.

This clonotype was picked up many times. J is TRBJ2-2 and V is TRBV6-1, with 7 nucleotides matching TRBD1. The ends lost 1 base at V and 5 bases at J; junction bases unmatched: 4. In germline, CDR1 is MNHNS, CDR2 SASEGT. This CDR3 has 15 residues. In DNA form, the CDR3 reads TGTGCCAGCAGTGAAGGAGGGGGCGGTACCGGGGAGCTGTTTTTT. Its translation: CASSEGGGGTGELFF.

The CDR3 region is CASSPPLREDQETQYF. The CDR3 bases are TGCGCCAGCAGCCCCCCCCTGCGGGAGGACCAAGAGACCCAGTACTTC. The V call is TRBV5-1, the J call TRBJ2-5; 8 bases are shared with TRBD2. V gave up 4 bases and J gave up 0 bases; unmatched junction bases: 8. The CDR3 loop spans 16 amino acids. Germline V lookup: CDR1 SGHRS, CDR2 YFSETQ.

The chain joins TRBV30 to TRBJ2-7, with D unresolved. The V end lost 1 base, the J end lost 1 base, and 17 bases lay between the germline ends. CDR3 length equals 16 residues. Germline assignment: CDR1 GTSNPN and CDR2 SVGIG (reference sequence). The CDR3 sequence: CAWSEGSSQMSYEQYF. In DNA, the CDR3 is TGTGCCTGGAGTGAGGGCAGCTCCCAGATGTCCTACGAGCAGTACTTC. The full variable domain, completed using reference TRBV30 and TRBJ2-7, is SQTIHQWPATLVQPVGSPLSLECTVEGTSNPNLYWYRQAAGRGLQLLFYSVGIGQISSEVPQNLSASRPQDRQFILSSKKLLLSDSGFYLCAWSEGSSQMSYEQYFGPGTRLTVT.

This clonotype was counted between two and nine times. The chain is built from TRBV24-1 and TRBJ1-1; a possible D gene is TRBD1 (6 bases). Germline V gene data show CDR1 as KGHDR and CDR2 as SFDVKD. V lost 4 bases, J lost 7 bases, and 12 bases lay in between. The CDR3 consists of 13 residues. CDR3 protein: CATSDEQGVEAFF. The CDR3 coding sequence is TGTGCCACCAGTGACGAACAGGGCGTTGAAGCTTTCTTT.

This clonotype has at least ten counts. The chain carries TRBV12-3 or TRBV12-4 and TRBJ1-5; D uncertain. Deletions cut 6 bases from V and 7 bases from J, with 10 bases between. The CDR3 contains 12 residues. The CDR3 DNA reads TGTGCCAGCAGCCAATCTGGGCAGCCCCAGCATTTT. Amino acid sequence: CASSQSGQPQHF.

This clonotype has ten or more counts. The rearrangement links TRBV28 to TRBJ1-4, with D unclear. V was pared by 2 bases and J by 3 bases, with 16 bases between. This CDR3 contains 17 residues. Germline CDR1 MDHEN, CDR2 SYDVKM. The CDR3 loop reads CASSLGSTGYANEKLFF. In DNA form, the CDR3 reads TGTGCCAGCAGTTTAGGCTCAACCGGTTACGCTAATGAAAAACTGTTTTTT. The full variable domain, rest sourced from reference TRBV28 and TRBJ1-4, is DVKVTQSSRYLVKRTGEKVFLECVQDMDHENMFWYRQDPGLGLRLIYFSYDVKMKEKGDIPEGYSVSREKKERFSLILESASTNQTSMYLCASSLGSTGYANEKLFFGSGTQLSVL.

This clonotype came up many times. The rearrangement links TRBV10-2 to TRBJ1-6; 9 bases agree with TRBD1. Germline V gives CDR1 WSHSY, CDR2 SAAADI. The CDR3 has 15 residues. J was trimmed by 3 bases and V by 6 bases; bases with no gene match: 3. CDR3 loop: CASRGQGGYNSPLHF. CDR3 DNA sequence: TGCGCCAGCAGGGGACAGGGTGGCTATAATTCACCCCTCCACTTT.

The rearrangement joins TRBV5-1 to TRBJ2-7; D may correspond to TRBD1 or TRBD2 (5 bases each). The V end lost 0 bases, the J end lost 5 bases, and 18 bases lay between the germline ends. Germline loops: CDR1 SGHRS, CDR2 YFSETQ. CDR3 length: 16 amino acids. The CDR3: CASSLVVGSGTDEQYF. CDR3 DNA: TGCGCCAGCAGCTTGGTTGTTGGTTCAGGGACGGACGAGCAGTACTTC.

This clonotype was detected ten times or more. The chain carries TRBV19 and TRBJ1-1; D unresolved. There are 14 residues in the CDR3. V was pared by 7 bases and J by 5 bases, with 17 bases between. The V gene's germline CDR1 is LNHDA and CDR2 SQIVND (reference sequence). The CDR3 nucleotides read TGTGCCAGTAAGGCTAACGGCTGGGGAACTGAAGCTTTCTTT. Protein product: CASKANGWGTEAFF.

This clonotype was observed many times. The chain carries TRBV5-6 and TRBJ2-5, with TRBD2 matching over 14 bases. The germline V gene has CDR1 SGHDT and CDR2 YYEEEE. The CDR3 is made up of 14 amino acids. V shed 4 bases, J shed 4 bases, and the junction held 0 bases outside the gene matches. The CDR3 nucleotides are TGTGCCAGCAGCGGGACTAGCGGGAGAGAGACCCAGTACTTC. Translating gives CASSGTSGRETQYF.

The chain links TRBV19 to TRBJ2-1, with 9 bases lining up with TRBD2. Germline V gene sequence: CDR1 LNHDA, CDR2 SQIVND (reference sequence). The CDR3 spans 16 residues. V dropped 6 bases and J dropped 7; count of bases not matched to a gene: 13. The CDR3 region is CASRSSGRLGKNEQFF. Written as DNA, the CDR3 is TGTGCCAGTAGATCGAGCGGGAGGTTAGGAAAAAATGAGCAGTTCTTC. The full variable domain, in which reference TRBV19 and TRBJ2-1 provide the parts outside the CDR3, is DGGITQSPKYLFRKEGQNVTLSCEQNLNHDAMYWYRQDPGQGLRLIYYSQIVNDFQKGDIAEGYSVSREKKESFPLTVTSAQKNPTAFYLCASRSSGRLGKNEQFFGPGTRLTVL.

This clonotype was seen at least ten times. The rearrangement uses TRBV20-1 and TRBJ2-1, with 9 positions matching TRBD2. The CDR3 length is 15 residues. Trimming cost V 3 bases and J 0 bases; bases outside gene matches: 3. Germline V gives CDR1 DFQATT, CDR2 SNEGSKA (reference sequence). The CDR3 spells CSASLAGSSYNEQFF. CDR3 nucleotides: TGCAGTGCTAGTCTAGCGGGAAGCTCCTACAATGAGCAGTTCTTC.

The chain joins TRBV19 to TRBJ1-1; D might be TRBD1 (5 bases). There are 13 residues in the CDR3. Trimming took 3 bases from V and 5 from J, leaving 10 bases between them. The germline V gene has CDR1 LNHDA and CDR2 SQIVND (reference sequence). CDR3 nucleotides: TGTGCCAGTAGTATGGGGCGGGATACTGAAGCTTTCTTT. As protein: CASSMGRDTEAFF. Looking up the rest from reference TRBV19 and TRBJ1-1 gives the full variable domain: DGGITQSPKYLFRKEGQNVTLSCEQNLNHDAMYWYRQDPGQGLRLIYYSQIVNDFQKGDIAEGYSVSREKKESFPLTVTSAQKNPTAFYLCASSMGRDTEAFFGQGTRLTVV.

The sample holds a few counts of this clonotype. Written as DNA, the CDR3 is TGTGCCAGCAGTTACTCCTTGGACAGGGAATCCTATGGCTACACCTTC. It encodes CASSYSLDRESYGYTF. This chain uses TRBV6-6 with TRBJ1-2, with 8 bases identical to TRBD1. In germline, CDR1 is MNHNY, CDR2 SVGAGI (reference sequence). The CDR3 has 16 residues. Unmatched junction bases numbered 7, after V lost 0 bases and J lost 4 bases.

In this sample, this clonotype turned up many times. The chain carries TRBV24-1 and TRBJ2-2; a weak D match, TRBD2 (5 bases). The V and J ends lost 4 bases and 6 bases respectively, with 17 bases between them. Germline V lookup: CDR1 KGHDR, CDR2 SFDVKD. The CDR3 runs to 16 residues. In DNA, the CDR3 is TGTGCCACCAGTGACTCCAGAGCCGGGGTCGCCGGGGAGCTGTTTTTT. Its translation is CATSDSRAGVAGELFF.

This clonotype was counted many times. This sequence joins TRBV28 and TRBJ1-5; a possible D gene is TRBD1 (5 bases). Per germline, CDR1 MDHEN and CDR2 SYDVKM. This CDR3 is 19 amino acids long. V lost 3 bases, J lost 7 bases, and 28 bases lay in between. DNA for the CDR3: TGTGCCAGCAGTTTTTCGATAAGTTTTCCCAGGGCAATCGGGCAGCCCCAGCATTTT. Translating gives CASSFSISFPRAIGQPQHF. The whole variable domain, filled in from reference TRBV28 and TRBJ1-5, reads DVKVTQSSRYLVKRTGEKVFLECVQDMDHENMFWYRQDPGLGLRLIYFSYDVKMKEKGDIPEGYSVSREKKERFSLILESASTNQTSMYLCASSFSISFPRAIGQPQHFGDGTRLSIL.